Below, 21 T cell receptor beta chains from the same sample are listed, as sequenced in a study of OX40 agonist ivuxolimab in advanced cancers. Only in-frame clones appear in the TCRdb table, and some are missing; sequencing was by immunoSEQ multiplex PCR. The sample holds 25,000 to 35,000 clones, almost 85% seen once. Sample: CD4+ or CD8+ T cells sorted from blood, taken in a trial of the OX40 agonist ivuxolimab. All receptors derive from an adult with an advanced solid tumor such as melanoma, head and neck, liver or kidney cancer.

This chain links TRBV27 with TRBJ2-2; D is possibly TRBD1 or TRBD2 (5 bases each). Trimming removed 3 bases at V and 4 bases at J, with 12 bases between. The germline V gene encodes CDR1 MNHEY and CDR2 SMNVEV (reference sequence). The CDR3 sequence is 15 residues long. CDR3 nucleotide sequence: TGTGCCAGCAGTTTGGTGGCGAGGGGCACCGGGGAGCTGTTTTTT. Translating it yields CASSLVARGTGELFF.

The chain carries TRBV28 and TRBJ1-1, with D possibly TRBD1 on 5 matching bases. The CDR3 length is 14 residues. V was clipped by 5 bases and J by 13 bases, with 23 bases between them. CDR1 and CDR2 from the germline V gene are MDHEN and SYDVKM. The CDR3 reads CASSPGYDSAQNFF. In DNA, the CDR3 is TGTGCCAGCAGTCCCGGTTATGACAGTGCCCAAAATTTCTTT.

The chain recombines TRBV19 with TRBJ2-7; TRBD1 or TRBD2 may be the D gene (5 bases each). The CDR3 is 16 amino acids. V lost 6 bases, J lost 0 bases, and 18 bases lay in between. From germline, CDR1 is LNHDA and CDR2 SQIVND (reference sequence). CDR3 sequence: CASSLLGPRSSYEQYF. The CDR3 DNA reads as TGTGCCAGTAGCCTCTTGGGACCGAGGAGCTCCTACGAGCAGTACTTC.

This clone is a singleton in its sample. The chain joins TRBV10-1 to TRBJ2-1; the match to TRBD1 covers 7 bases. Germline V gives CDR1 WNHNN, CDR2 SYGVQD (reference sequence). J was trimmed by 10 bases and V by 6 bases; bases with no gene match: 9. There are 13 residues in the CDR3. CDR3 residues: CASRYTGAEEQFF. CDR3 bases: TGCGCCAGCAGGTATACAGGGGCTGAAGAGCAGTTCTTC.

The chain carries TRBV4-1 and TRBJ2-4, with 7 bases fitting TRBD1. Trimming took 1 base from V and 0 from J; bases not matched to a gene: 3. The CDR3 is made up of 16 amino acids. Looked up from germline, CDR1 is MGHRA and CDR2 is YSYEKL. The CDR3 region is CASSQGDSLAKNIQYF. CDR3 DNA: TGCGCCAGCAGCCAAGGGGACAGTTTAGCCAAAAACATTCAGTACTTC.

The V gene is TRBV4-1, the J gene TRBJ2-2; TRBD1 matches at 8 bases. Germline CDR1 is MGHRA and CDR2 is YSYEKL. CDR3 length equals 16 residues. With 4 bases clipped from V and 5 bases from J, the junction kept 9 bases outside the gene matches. In DNA form, the CDR3 reads TGCGCCAGCAGCCCAAATCCGGGACAGGAGACCGGGGAGCTGTTTTTT. It translates to CASSPNPGQETGELFF.

The V call is TRBV28, the J call TRBJ2-1; no firm D call. CDR3 length: 11 residues. Germline V gene lookup returns CDR1 MDHEN and CDR2 SYDVKM. Trimming pared 4 bases from V and 12 bases from J, leaving 10 bases between. In DNA form, the CDR3 reads TGTGCCAGCAGTTCCCCGCTAGGGCAGTTCTTC. Its protein product is CASSSPLGQFF.

The chain carries TRBV27 and TRBJ2-1; the match to TRBD1 covers 9 bases. The CDR3 length is 15 residues. V lost 5 bases and J lost 6; bases outside the gene matches: 8. Germline V gene lookup returns CDR1 MNHEY and CDR2 SMNVEV (reference sequence). CDR3 sequence: CASSPGQGGGNEQFF. As DNA, the CDR3 is TGTGCCAGCAGTCCGGGACAGGGTGGAGGCAATGAGCAGTTCTTC.

The rearrangement uses TRBV13 and TRBJ1-1; D might be TRBD1 (5 bases). The CDR3 length is 12 residues. Germline CDR1 PRHDT, CDR2 FYEKMQ (reference sequence). The V gene lost 3 bases and the J gene lost 6 bases, with 8 bases spanning the gap. The CDR3 protein is CASSLGLPEAFF. For the CDR3, the DNA is TGTGCCAGCAGCTTGGGACTTCCTGAAGCTTTCTTT. Full variable domain (missing parts from reference TRBV13 and TRBJ1-1): AAGVIQSPRHLIKEKRETATLKCYPIPRHDTVYWYQQGPGQDPQFLISFYEKMQSDKGSIPDRFSAQQFSDYHSELNMSSLELGDSALYFCASSLGLPEAFFGQGTRLTVV.

A word on this clone: Distinct nucleotide sequences in the sample also encode this CDR3. J is TRBJ2-5 and V is TRBV28; D is undetermined. V lost 3 bases to trimming and J lost 4 bases, with 3 bases between them. CDR3 size: 11 residues. Looked up from germline, CDR1 is MDHEN and CDR2 is SYDVKM. CDR3 bases: TGTGCCAGCAGTTTTGGAGAGACCCAGTACTTC. Protein: CASSFGETQYF. Full variable domain (missing parts from reference TRBV28 and TRBJ2-5): DVKVTQSSRYLVKRTGEKVFLECVQDMDHENMFWYRQDPGLGLRLIYFSYDVKMKEKGDIPEGYSVSREKKERFSLILESASTNQTSMYLCASSFGETQYFGPGTRLLVL.

The V and J genes are TRBV6-1 and TRBJ1-1; the D is unclear. Deletions cut 3 bases from V and 4 bases from J, with 12 bases between. Germline V gene data show CDR1 as MNHNS and CDR2 as SASEGT. The CDR3 contains 14 residues. CDR3 sequence (DNA): TGTGCCAGCAGTGACGGGAGCGAGGGCACTGAAGCTTTCTTT. This sequence encodes CASSDGSEGTEAFF.

V usage is TRBV29-1 and J usage is TRBJ2-1; TRBD2 is a possible D gene (5 bases). This CDR3 spans 14 amino acids. Germline CDR1 reads SQVTM; CDR2 reads ANQGSEA. The ends were cut back, 0 bases at V and 3 bases at J, with 9 bases in the middle. CDR3 region: CSVEDLRGYNEQFF. CDR3 in DNA: TGCAGCGTTGAAGATCTTCGGGGCTACAATGAGCAGTTCTTC.

This clone occurred once. The V call is TRBV27, the J call TRBJ1-2, with D hard to call. The CDR3 extends over 15 amino acids. The V gene's germline CDR1 is MNHEY and CDR2 SMNVEV (reference sequence). Trimming cost V 5 bases and J 8 bases, with 21 bases left between them. This CDR3 reads CASSRTRWEREGYTF. The CDR3, as DNA: TGTGCCAGCAGTCGTACCCGATGGGAACGGGAGGGCTACACCTTC.

This chain uses TRBV30 with TRBJ1-3; D is possibly TRBD1 (5 bases). Trimming took 5 bases from V and 4 from J, leaving 12 bases between them. Germline CDR1 and CDR2: GTSNPN and SVGIG (reference sequence). This CDR3 comprises 13 residues. The DNA of the CDR3 is TGTGCCTGGGACGGGGCCATAGGAAACACCATATATTTT. This gives the protein CAWDGAIGNTIYF.

In the case of this clone: A read error may produce the germline difference seen at one junction end. The V gene is TRBV28, the J gene TRBJ1-2, with no clear D. The CDR3 is 14 residues long. Germline CDR1 MDHEN, CDR2 SYDVKM. The CDR3 nucleotides read TGTGCCAGCAGTTCTCGCGTCGGAGGATATGACTACACCTTC. Its protein is CASSSRVGGYDYTF.

A word on this clone: Other DNA sequences in this specimen translate into the identical CDR3. The V call is TRBV9, the J call TRBJ2-3; a weak D match, TRBD2 (7 bases). Germline values: CDR1 SGDLS, CDR2 YYNGEE. The length of the CDR3 is 18 residues. Trimming pared 0 bases from V and 6 bases from J, leaving 23 bases between. CDR3 DNA: TGTGCCAGCAGCGTAGAAGGAGGGGGGGGGAGGGCCTTGGATACGCAGTATTTT. Its protein is CASSVEGGGGRALDTQYF.

The chain links TRBV5-5 to TRBJ1-1; no clear D. The CDR3 loop spans 16 amino acids. The germline CDR1 and CDR2 sequences are SGHKS and YYEKEE (reference sequence). The V end was cut by 4 bases, the J end by 5 bases, with 21 bases between. CDR3 amino acids: CASSHLGRVGRTEAFF. CDR3 in DNA: TGTGCCAGCAGCCATTTGGGGAGGGTAGGTCGGACTGAAGCTTTCTTT.

The rearrangement joins TRBV6-4 to TRBJ1-1, with D maybe TRBD1 (6 bases). The CDR3 has 15 residues. Germline-derived CDR1 and CDR2 are MRHNA and SNTAGT. V lost 3 bases and J 1 base, leaving 12 bases between the germline ends. The CDR3 DNA is TGTGCCAGCAGTGAAAAGGGGGACGGGAACACTGAAGCTTTCTTT. Encoded protein: CASSEKGDGNTEAFF.

This chain joins TRBV28 and TRBJ1-2; TRBD1 agrees at 10 bases. Germline loops: CDR1 MDHEN, CDR2 SYDVKM. The V gene end was trimmed by 5 bases and the J gene end by 2 bases; junction bases not matched to a gene: 2. The CDR3 is made up of 14 amino acids. CDR3 nucleotide sequence: TGTGCCAGCAGTACGGACAGGGGGAACTATGGCTACACCTTC. Its protein is CASSTDRGNYGYTF.

The V gene is TRBV6-5, the J gene TRBJ1-2, with no clear D. The V gene's germline CDR1 is MNHEY and CDR2 SVGAGI. The CDR3 length is 10 residues. With 9 bases removed from V and 6 bases from J, the gap between germline ends came to 8 bases. The chain's CDR3 is CASWEDGYTF. The CDR3 nucleotides read TGTGCCAGTTGGGAGGATGGCTACACCTTC.

This chain joins TRBV15 and TRBJ1-5; D ambiguous. The germline gives CDR1 LNHNV, CDR2 YYDKDF (reference sequence). V was shortened by 3 bases and J by 7 bases, with 10 bases between the two germline ends. The CDR3 loop spans 13 amino acids. Here the CDR3 reads CATSSWAEQPQHF. CDR3 sequence (DNA): TGTGCCACCAGCAGTTGGGCAGAACAGCCCCAGCATTTT.